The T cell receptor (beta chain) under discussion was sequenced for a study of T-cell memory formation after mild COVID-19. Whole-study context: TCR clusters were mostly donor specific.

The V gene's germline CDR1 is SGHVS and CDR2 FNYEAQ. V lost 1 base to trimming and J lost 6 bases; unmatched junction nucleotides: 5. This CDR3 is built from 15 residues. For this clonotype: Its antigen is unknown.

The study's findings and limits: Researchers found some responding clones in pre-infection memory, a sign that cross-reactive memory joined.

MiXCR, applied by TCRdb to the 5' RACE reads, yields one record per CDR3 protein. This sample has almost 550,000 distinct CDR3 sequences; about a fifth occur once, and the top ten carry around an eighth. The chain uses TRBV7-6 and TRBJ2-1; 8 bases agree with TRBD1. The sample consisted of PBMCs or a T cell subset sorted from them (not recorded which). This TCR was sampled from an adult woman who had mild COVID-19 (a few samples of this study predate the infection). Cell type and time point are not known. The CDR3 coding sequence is TGTGCCAGCAGCTTAGGGGCAACAGGGGGCAATGAGCAGTTCTTC. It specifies CASSLGATGGNEQFF.